A selection of T cell receptor beta chains follows, all from one sample in a study of STAT5B mutations in CD4+ large granular lymphocyte leukemia. Generated by immunoSEQ multiplex PCR, the TCRdb table keeps only in-frame clones and is missing some. This table has approximately 52,000 clones, around 70% appearing once. Sequencing input: CD4+ T cells from blood buffy coats. All receptors derive from a human donor in good health. The CDR3 runs from the conserved cysteine through the conserved F or W. The order of the fields is D gene, V gene, clone size, J gene, CDR3 protein, CDR3 DNA. The D gene is left open where the match is weak. The listing skips clone size in some rows; elsewhere it reads once, few, many or a size class.

D gene: TRBD1
V gene: TRBV14
clone size: -
J gene: TRBJ1-1
CDR3 protein: CASSRAGQGYTEAFF
CDR3 DNA: TGTGCCAGCAGCCGAGCGGGACAGGGCTACACTGAAGCTTTCTTT

D gene: -
V gene: TRBV19
clone size: -
J gene: TRBJ2-5
CDR3 protein: CASSKGGRDQETQYF
CDR3 DNA: TGTGCCAGTAGTAAAGGGGGGAGGGACCAAGAGACCCAGTACTTC

D gene: -
V gene: TRBV5-1
clone size: once
J gene: TRBJ2-7
CDR3 protein: CASSPLTASYEQYF
CDR3 DNA: TGCGCCAGCAGCCCGTTGACTGCCTCCTACGAGCAGTACTTC

D gene: TRBD1
V gene: TRBV10-3
clone size: -
J gene: TRBJ1-5
CDR3 protein: CAISEQGSNQPQHF
CDR3 DNA: TGTGCCATCAGTGAACAGGGGAGCAATCAGCCCCAGCATTTT

D gene: TRBD2
V gene: TRBV10-3
clone size: -
J gene: TRBJ2-2
CDR3 protein: CAISVSGGNTGELFF
CDR3 DNA: TGTGCCATCAGTGTAAGCGGGGGGAACACCGGGGAGCTGTTTTTT

D gene: TRBD1
V gene: TRBV6-5
clone size: -
J gene: TRBJ1-5
CDR3 protein: CASSPAGTGNQPQHF
CDR3 DNA: TGTGCCAGCAGTCCCGCGGGGACAGGGAATCAGCCCCAGCATTTT

D gene: -
V gene: TRBV19
clone size: -
J gene: TRBJ2-1
CDR3 protein: CASSIYGTSLNEQFF
CDR3 DNA: TGTGCCAGTAGTATTTATGGGACATCGCTAAATGAGCAGTTCTTC

D gene: -
V gene: TRBV5-1
clone size: -
J gene: TRBJ2-5
CDR3 protein: CASSVGIRDNQETQYF
CDR3 DNA: TGCGCCAGCAGCGTGGGGATCCGGGACAATCAAGAGACCCAGTACTTC

D gene: -
V gene: TRBV9
clone size: few
J gene: TRBJ2-3
CDR3 protein: CASSVQSGVGTDTQYF
CDR3 DNA: TGTGCCAGCAGCGTACAATCGGGGGTGGGCACAGATACGCAGTATTTT

D gene: -
V gene: TRBV6-5
clone size: -
J gene: TRBJ2-7
CDR3 protein: CASSYSQSGGYEQYF
CDR3 DNA: TGTGCCAGCAGTTACTCGCAGAGTGGGGGGTACGAGCAGTACTTC

D gene: -
V gene: TRBV18
clone size: -
J gene: TRBJ1-2
CDR3 protein: CASSPPLTAYGYTF
CDR3 DNA: TGTGCCAGCTCACCACCGTTAACCGCCTATGGCTACACCTTC

D gene: TRBD2
V gene: TRBV10-3
clone size: -
J gene: TRBJ2-2
CDR3 protein: CAISVAGANTGELFF
CDR3 DNA: TGTGCCATCAGTGTAGCGGGGGCAAACACCGGGGAGCTGTTTTTT

D gene: -
V gene: TRBV10-2
clone size: -
J gene: TRBJ1-1
CDR3 protein: CASSTGNTEAFF
CDR3 DNA: TGCGCCAGCAGTACAGGGAACACTGAAGCTTTCTTT

D gene: -
V gene: TRBV7-9
clone size: -
J gene: TRBJ2-5
CDR3 protein: CASSIEGWVGETQYF
CDR3 DNA: TGTGCCAGCAGTATAGAGGGGTGGGTTGGGGAGACCCAGTACTTC

D gene: TRBD2
V gene: TRBV7-2
clone size: -
J gene: TRBJ2-1
CDR3 protein: CASSLDSGGYNEQFF
CDR3 DNA: TGTGCCAGCAGCTTAGATAGCGGGGGTTACAATGAGCAGTTCTTC

D gene: TRBD1
V gene: TRBV6-6
clone size: -
J gene: TRBJ2-3
CDR3 protein: CASSLGQGILDTQYF
CDR3 DNA: TGTGCCAGCAGCCTCGGACAGGGGATTTTAGATACGCAGTATTTT

D gene: -
V gene: TRBV2
clone size: -
J gene: TRBJ1-2
CDR3 protein: CASRGESNYGYTF
CDR3 DNA: TGTGCCAGCAGGGGGGAATCTAACTATGGCTACACCTTC

D gene: -
V gene: TRBV7-9
clone size: -
J gene: TRBJ2-1
CDR3 protein: CASSLRSYNEQFF
CDR3 DNA: TGTGCCAGCAGCTTAAGGAGTTACAATGAGCAGTTCTTC

D gene: -
V gene: TRBV9
clone size: -
J gene: TRBJ2-4
CDR3 protein: CASSVGLKNIQYF
CDR3 DNA: TGTGCCAGCAGCGTAGGTCTAAAAAACATTCAGTACTTC

D gene: -
V gene: TRBV18
clone size: -
J gene: TRBJ2-1
CDR3 protein: CASSLDLNNEQFF
CDR3 DNA: TGTGCCAGCTCACTCGACTTAAACAATGAGCAGTTCTTC

D gene: -
V gene: TRBV5-5
clone size: -
J gene: TRBJ1-5
CDR3 protein: CASSLNGLSNQPQHF
CDR3 DNA: TGTGCCAGCAGCTTGAACGGCCTAAGCAATCAGCCCCAGCATTTT

D gene: -
V gene: TRBV5-1
clone size: -
J gene: TRBJ1-6
CDR3 protein: CASSGQGIPNSPLHF
CDR3 DNA: TGCGCCAGCAGCGGGCAGGGTATACCCAATTCACCCCTCCACTTT

D gene: -
V gene: TRBV10-3
clone size: -
J gene: TRBJ1-5
CDR3 protein: CAISESKLGIRNDWPQHF
CDR3 DNA: TGTGCCATCAGTGAGTCGAAGCTGGGGATCCGGAATGATTGGCCCCAGCATTTT

D gene: -
V gene: TRBV9
clone size: few
J gene: TRBJ1-2
CDR3 protein: CASSASNYGYTF
CDR3 DNA: TGTGCCAGCAGCGCATCTAACTATGGCTACACCTTC

D gene: -
V gene: TRBV6-1
clone size: -
J gene: TRBJ1-5
CDR3 protein: CASSLQVSNQPQHF
CDR3 DNA: TGTGCCAGCAGCCTACAGGTTAGCAATCAGCCCCAGCATTTT

D gene: -
V gene: TRBV28
clone size: -
J gene: TRBJ1-2
CDR3 protein: CASTPGGWAKYGYTF
CDR3 DNA: TGTGCCAGCACCCCTGGGGGGTGGGCTAAGTATGGCTACACCTTC

D gene: -
V gene: TRBV5-5
clone size: -
J gene: TRBJ2-1
CDR3 protein: CASSPGGTAYNEQFF
CDR3 DNA: TGTGCCAGCAGCCCTGGGGGGACAGCCTACAATGAGCAGTTCTTC

D gene: TRBD2
V gene: TRBV5-1
clone size: -
J gene: TRBJ2-5
CDR3 protein: CASGGDGLAGETQYF
CDR3 DNA: TGCGCCAGCGGGGGGGATGGACTAGCCGGGGAGACCCAGTACTTC

D gene: TRBD1
V gene: TRBV7-7
clone size: few
J gene: TRBJ1-2
CDR3 protein: CASTRGDRGRGYGYTF
CDR3 DNA: TGTGCTAGCACCCGGGGGGACAGGGGGCGCGGCTATGGCTACACCTTC

D gene: -
V gene: TRBV6-1
clone size: -
J gene: TRBJ1-5
CDR3 protein: CASSVGTTSNQPQHF
CDR3 DNA: TGTGCCAGCAGTGTTGGGACGACTAGCAATCAGCCCCAGCATTTT

D gene: -
V gene: TRBV5-6
clone size: few
J gene: TRBJ1-2
CDR3 protein: CASSLNYGYTF
CDR3 DNA: TGTGCCAGCAGCTTGAACTATGGCTACACCTTC

D gene: TRBD1
V gene: TRBV30
clone size: -
J gene: TRBJ1-3
CDR3 protein: CAWTRDRVMIGGNTIYF
CDR3 DNA: TGTGCCTGGACCCGGGACAGGGTCATGATTGGTGGAAACACCATATATTTT

D gene: -
V gene: TRBV7-9
clone size: -
J gene: TRBJ2-1
CDR3 protein: CASSPVGEQFF
CDR3 DNA: TGTGCCAGCAGCCCGGTAGGTGAGCAGTTCTTC

D gene: -
V gene: TRBV28
clone size: -
J gene: TRBJ2-5
CDR3 protein: CASSLLNPETQYF
CDR3 DNA: TGTGCCAGCAGTTTACTGAATCCGGAGACCCAGTACTTC

D gene: TRBD1
V gene: TRBV30
clone size: -
J gene: TRBJ1-2
CDR3 protein: CAWSTQGALGYTF
CDR3 DNA: TGTGCCTGGAGTACGCAGGGGGCTTTAGGCTACACCTTC

D gene: TRBD1
V gene: TRBV2
clone size: -
J gene: TRBJ1-4
CDR3 protein: CASSERDRGNEKLFF
CDR3 DNA: TGTGCCAGCAGTGAAAGGGACAGGGGTAATGAAAAACTGTTTTTT

D gene: -
V gene: TRBV6-5
clone size: once
J gene: TRBJ1-3
CDR3 protein: CASSSVGNTIYF
CDR3 DNA: TGTGCCAGCAGCTCCGTTGGAAACACCATATATTTT

D gene: -
V gene: TRBV28
clone size: -
J gene: TRBJ1-5
CDR3 protein: CASSPQQGHGQPQHF
CDR3 DNA: TGTGCCAGCAGTCCCCAACAGGGACACGGTCAGCCCCAGCATTTT

D gene: -
V gene: TRBV9
clone size: once
J gene: TRBJ2-2
CDR3 protein: CASSPLDNRGSGELFF
CDR3 DNA: TGTGCCAGCAGCCCCCTGGACAATAGAGGTAGCGGGGAGCTGTTTTTT

D gene: -
V gene: TRBV15
clone size: -
J gene: TRBJ2-1
CDR3 protein: CATSRFGLPTNEQFF
CDR3 DNA: TGTGCCACCAGCAGATTCGGACTGCCAACAAATGAGCAGTTCTTC

D gene: TRBD1
V gene: TRBV10-3
clone size: -
J gene: TRBJ1-2
CDR3 protein: CATRTGPEYGAYTF
CDR3 DNA: TGTGCCACCCGGACAGGGCCAGAATATGGGGCCTACACCTTC

D gene: TRBD1
V gene: TRBV5-1
clone size: once
J gene: TRBJ2-3
CDR3 protein: CASSLAGQGADTQYF
CDR3 DNA: TGCGCCAGCAGCTTGGCCGGACAGGGGGCAGATACGCAGTATTTT

D gene: -
V gene: TRBV29-1
clone size: -
J gene: TRBJ1-1
CDR3 protein: CSVKPDRPNTEAFF
CDR3 DNA: TGCAGCGTTAAACCCGACAGGCCCAACACTGAAGCTTTCTTT

D gene: TRBD2
V gene: TRBV27
clone size: -
J gene: TRBJ2-5
CDR3 protein: CASSLTKRGTRAKQETQYF
CDR3 DNA: TGTGCCAGCAGTTTAACGAAGCGGGGGACGAGGGCGAAACAAGAGACCCAGTACTTC

D gene: -
V gene: TRBV19
clone size: -
J gene: TRBJ1-5
CDR3 protein: CASTRPQASNQPQHF
CDR3 DNA: TGTGCCAGTACAAGGCCACAGGCTAGCAATCAGCCCCAGCATTTT

D gene: TRBD2
V gene: TRBV5-4
clone size: -
J gene: TRBJ2-1
CDR3 protein: CASSPGLAGDNEQFF
CDR3 DNA: TGTGCCAGCAGCCCAGGACTAGCGGGGGACAATGAGCAGTTCTTC

D gene: -
V gene: TRBV5-4
clone size: -
J gene: TRBJ1-3
CDR3 protein: CASSRGSGNTIYF
CDR3 DNA: TGTGCCAGCAGTAGAGGCTCTGGAAACACCATATATTTT

D gene: TRBD1
V gene: TRBV10-3
clone size: once
J gene: TRBJ2-3
CDR3 protein: CAIDRDRGGPNTQYF
CDR3 DNA: TGTGCCATCGACAGAGACAGGGGGGGACCGAATACGCAGTATTTT

D gene: -
V gene: TRBV7-2
clone size: -
J gene: TRBJ2-3
CDR3 protein: CASSSGRSTDTQYF
CDR3 DNA: TGTGCCAGCAGCTCCGGACGGAGCACAGATACGCAGTATTTT

D gene: -
V gene: TRBV5-6
clone size: -
J gene: TRBJ2-5
CDR3 protein: CASSGRQAGETQYF
CDR3 DNA: TGTGCCAGCAGCGGACGACAGGCCGGAGAGACCCAGTACTTC

D gene: -
V gene: TRBV29-1
clone size: few
J gene: TRBJ1-6
CDR3 protein: CSYRTDGYNSPLHF
CDR3 DNA: TGCAGCTACCGGACTGATGGTTATAATTCACCCCTCCACTTT

D gene: TRBD1
V gene: TRBV19
clone size: -
J gene: TRBJ2-7
CDR3 protein: CASSEQGQGEQYF
CDR3 DNA: TGTGCCAGTTCAGAACAGGGGCAGGGCGAGCAGTACTTC

D gene: -
V gene: TRBV6-1
clone size: -
J gene: TRBJ1-2
CDR3 protein: CASSARLQGKANYGYTF
CDR3 DNA: TGTGCCAGCAGTGCAAGACTACAGGGAAAAGCTAACTATGGCTACACCTTC

D gene: -
V gene: TRBV14
clone size: -
J gene: TRBJ2-3
CDR3 protein: CASSPNRGRSSTDTQYF
CDR3 DNA: TGTGCCAGCAGCCCAAATCGGGGCAGGTCGAGCACAGATACGCAGTATTTT

D gene: -
V gene: TRBV7-2
clone size: -
J gene: TRBJ1-2
CDR3 protein: CASSLPARKGYTF
CDR3 DNA: TGTGCCAGCAGCTTACCGGCCAGGAAGGGCTACACCTTC